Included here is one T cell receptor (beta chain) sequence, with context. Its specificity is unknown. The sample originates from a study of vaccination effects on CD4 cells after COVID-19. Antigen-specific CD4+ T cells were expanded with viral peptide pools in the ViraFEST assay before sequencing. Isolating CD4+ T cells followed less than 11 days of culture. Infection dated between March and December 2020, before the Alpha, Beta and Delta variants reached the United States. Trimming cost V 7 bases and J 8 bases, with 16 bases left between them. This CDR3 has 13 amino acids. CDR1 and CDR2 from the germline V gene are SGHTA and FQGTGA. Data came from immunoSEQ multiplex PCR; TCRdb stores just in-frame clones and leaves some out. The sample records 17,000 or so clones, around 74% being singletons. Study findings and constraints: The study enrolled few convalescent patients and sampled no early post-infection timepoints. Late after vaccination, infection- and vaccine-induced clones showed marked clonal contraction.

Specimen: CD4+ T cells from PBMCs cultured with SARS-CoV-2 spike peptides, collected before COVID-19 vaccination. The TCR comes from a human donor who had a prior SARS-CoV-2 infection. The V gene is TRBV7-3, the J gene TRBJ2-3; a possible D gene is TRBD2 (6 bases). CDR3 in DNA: TGTGCCAGCACCCCCTCTATCGGGGGTACGCAGTATTTT. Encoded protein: CASTPSIGGTQYF. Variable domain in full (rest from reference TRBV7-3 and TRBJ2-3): GAGVSQTPSNKVTEKGKYVELRCDPISGHTALYWYRQSLGQGPEFLIYFQGTGAADDSGLPNDRFFAVRPEGSVSTLKIQRTERGDSAVYLCASTPSIGGTQYFGPGTRLTVL.